Listed here is a single T cell receptor (beta chain). Its target is unknown. The data were taken from a study of T cell repertoires in cytomegalovirus infection. The overall study: Matching HLA type, along with CMV infection, was indicated by public TCR beta signatures.

General observations from the study: People with CMV and the relevant HLA were identified by cumulative public TCR beta family frequency. HLA-C-restricted TCR beta clonotypes specific for CMV led the ex vivo response.

Each CDR3 protein is one row after TCRdb ran MiXCR on the reads. The data show roughly 640,000 distinct CDR3 sequences, around 24% seen once. The germline V gene encodes CDR1 DFQATT and CDR2 SNEGSKA (reference sequence). This CDR3 is 17 amino acids long. The V and J ends lost 6 bases and 10 bases, in that order; junction bases with no gene match: 25. This receptor was taken from a human donor in good health (CMV status not recorded). Some clones in this sample may be carry-over from other donors' samples. Sequenced sample: CD8+ T cells from PBMCs. The V and J genes are TRBV20-1 and TRBJ1-2, with 8 bases identical to TRBD1. Here the CDR3 DNA reads TGCAGTGCATTACCCCACCCCAGGGGGCAATCCTCTTACGACTACACCTTC. As protein: CSALPHPRGQSSYDYTF.